What follows describes a single TCR beta chain. The antigen is unknown. This entry comes from a study of long-term antiretroviral therapy in people with HIV. At least one PBMC sample before ART and at least two after were required. DNA was extracted from about 1-10 million thawed cryopreserved PBMC. Version v3.0 of the immunoSEQ assay ran at survey level. Sequenced by immunoSEQ multiplex PCR; TCRdb stores in-frame clones only, minus some. The profile covers around 36,000 clones, with 65% to 80% appearing a single time and 3% to 3.5% taken by the ten largest. CDR1 SNHLY and CDR2 FYNNEI come from the germline V gene. This CDR3 has 15 amino acids. Losses at the gene ends were 6 bases for V and 5 bases for J; bases not matched to a gene: 13. Broader study findings: ART adherence, viral resistance and therapy changes were undocumented. Transplant-donor-level diversity was not reached after ART, though diversity increased.

The sequence derives from a man aged 45-60 years with HIV. V is TRBV2 and J is TRBJ2-7, with 7 bases aligning to TRBD2. Sequenced here: unsorted PBMCs, sampled 3 years after starting antiretroviral therapy. The CDR3 DNA reads TGTGCCAGCAGGGTCAATAGCGGGTACGCCAACGAGCAGTACTTC. Amino acid sequence: CASRVNSGYANEQYF.